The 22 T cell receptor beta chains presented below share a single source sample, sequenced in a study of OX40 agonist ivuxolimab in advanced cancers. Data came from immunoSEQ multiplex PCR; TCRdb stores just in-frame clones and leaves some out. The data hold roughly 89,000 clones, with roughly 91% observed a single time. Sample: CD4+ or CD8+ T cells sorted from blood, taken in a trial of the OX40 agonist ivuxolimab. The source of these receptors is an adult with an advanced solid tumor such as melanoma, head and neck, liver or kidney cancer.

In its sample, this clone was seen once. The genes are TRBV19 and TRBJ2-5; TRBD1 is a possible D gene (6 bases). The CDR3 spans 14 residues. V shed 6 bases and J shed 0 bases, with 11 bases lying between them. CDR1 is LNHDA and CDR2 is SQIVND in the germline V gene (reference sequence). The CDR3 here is CASRRQANQETQYF. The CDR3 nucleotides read TGTGCCAGTAGGCGACAGGCAAACCAAGAGACCCAGTACTTC.

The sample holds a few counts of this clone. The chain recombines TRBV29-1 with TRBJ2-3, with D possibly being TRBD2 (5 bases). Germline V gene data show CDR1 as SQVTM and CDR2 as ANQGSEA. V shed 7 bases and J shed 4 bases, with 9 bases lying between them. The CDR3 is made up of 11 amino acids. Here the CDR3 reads CSAEGADTQYF. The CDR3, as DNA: TGCAGCGCAGAGGGTGCAGATACGCAGTATTTT.

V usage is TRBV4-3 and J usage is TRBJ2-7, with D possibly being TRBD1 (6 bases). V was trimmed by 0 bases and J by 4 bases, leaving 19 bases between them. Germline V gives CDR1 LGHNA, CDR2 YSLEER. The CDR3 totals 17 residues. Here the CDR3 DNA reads TGCGCCAGCAGCCAAGAACGGTTTGTAGGACAGCCTTACGAGCAGTACTTC. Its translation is CASSQERFVGQPYEQYF.

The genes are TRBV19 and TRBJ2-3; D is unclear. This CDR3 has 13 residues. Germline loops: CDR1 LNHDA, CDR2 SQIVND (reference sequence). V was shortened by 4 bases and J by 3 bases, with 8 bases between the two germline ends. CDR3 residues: CASSSGRTDTQYF. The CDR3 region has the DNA TGTGCCAGTAGTAGCGGAAGGACAGATACGCAGTATTTT.

The CDR3 loop reads CASSTQITIYF. In nucleotides, the CDR3 is TGTGCCAGCAGTACTCAAATCACCATATATTTT. The V call is TRBV28, the J call TRBJ1-3; D is uncertain. The CDR3 runs to 11 residues. Germline V gene lookup returns CDR1 MDHEN and CDR2 SYDVKM. The V gene lost 5 bases and the J gene lost 9 bases, with 8 bases spanning the gap.

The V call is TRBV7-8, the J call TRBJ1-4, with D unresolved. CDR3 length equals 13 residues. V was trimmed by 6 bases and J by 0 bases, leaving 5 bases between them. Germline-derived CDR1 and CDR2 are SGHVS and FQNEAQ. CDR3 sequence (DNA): TGTGCCAGCAGGGCAGCAACTAATGAAAAACTGTTTTTT. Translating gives CASRAATNEKLFF.

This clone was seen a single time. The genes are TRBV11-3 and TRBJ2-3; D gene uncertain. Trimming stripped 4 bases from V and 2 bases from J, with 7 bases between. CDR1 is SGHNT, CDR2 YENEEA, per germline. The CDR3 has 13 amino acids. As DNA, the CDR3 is TGTGCCAGCAGCTCCCGACACACAGATACGCAGTATTTT. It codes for CASSSRHTDTQYF. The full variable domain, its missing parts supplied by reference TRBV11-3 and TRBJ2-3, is EAGVVQSPRYKIIEKKQPVAFWCNPISGHNTLYWYLQNLGQGPELLIRYENEEAVDDSQLPKDRFSAERLKGVDSTLKIQPAELGDSAVYLCASSSRHTDTQYFGPGTRLTVL.

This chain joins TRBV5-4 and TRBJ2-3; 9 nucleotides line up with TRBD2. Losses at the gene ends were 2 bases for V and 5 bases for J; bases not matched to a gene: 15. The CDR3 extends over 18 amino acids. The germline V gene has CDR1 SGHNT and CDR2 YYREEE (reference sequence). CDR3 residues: CASSLGRGDTSGLDTQYF. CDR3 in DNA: TGTGCCAGCAGCTTAGGCAGGGGGGATACTAGCGGGCTAGATACGCAGTATTTT.

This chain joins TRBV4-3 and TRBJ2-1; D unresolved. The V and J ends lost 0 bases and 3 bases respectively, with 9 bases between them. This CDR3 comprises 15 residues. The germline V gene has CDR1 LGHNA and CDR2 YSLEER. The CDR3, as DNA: TGCGCCAGCAGCCAAGATTCGGGCAGCTACAATGAGCAGTTCTTC. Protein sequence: CASSQDSGSYNEQFF.

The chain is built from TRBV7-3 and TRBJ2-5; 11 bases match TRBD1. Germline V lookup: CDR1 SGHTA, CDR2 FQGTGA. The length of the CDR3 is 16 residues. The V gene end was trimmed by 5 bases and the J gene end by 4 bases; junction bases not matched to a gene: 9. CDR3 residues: CASSASGTGGGETQYF. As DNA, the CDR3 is TGTGCCAGCAGCGCGTCCGGGACAGGGGGTGGAGAGACCCAGTACTTC. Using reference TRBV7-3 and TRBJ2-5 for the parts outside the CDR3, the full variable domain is GAGVSQTPSNKVTEKGKYVELRCDPISGHTALYWYRQSLGQGPEFLIYFQGTGAADDSGLPNDRFFAVRPEGSVSTLKIQRTERGDSAVYLCASSASGTGGGETQYFGPGTRLLVL.

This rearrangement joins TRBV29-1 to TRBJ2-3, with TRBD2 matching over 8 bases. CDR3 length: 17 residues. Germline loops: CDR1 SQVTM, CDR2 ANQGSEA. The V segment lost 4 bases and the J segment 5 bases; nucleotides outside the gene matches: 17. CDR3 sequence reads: CSVGGGRAAGVIDTQYF. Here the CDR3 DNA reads TGCAGCGTTGGGGGGGGGCGTGCAGCGGGAGTTATAGATACGCAGTATTTT.

The CDR3 region is CASSLDRGGQETQYF. CDR3 bases: TGTGCCAGCAGCTTAGACAGGGGTGGGCAGGAGACCCAGTACTTC. The V and J genes are TRBV7-2 and TRBJ2-5; 7 bases match TRBD1. The CDR3 length is 15 residues. Germline trimming cut 1 base from V and 5 bases from J; bases unmatched to any gene: 7. In germline, CDR1 is SGHTA, CDR2 FQGNSA.

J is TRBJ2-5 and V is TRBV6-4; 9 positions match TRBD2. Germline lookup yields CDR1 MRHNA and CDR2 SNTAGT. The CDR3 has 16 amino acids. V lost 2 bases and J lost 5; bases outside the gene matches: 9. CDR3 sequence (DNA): TGTGCCAGCAGTGACGAGCCTAGCGGGATTATCGAGACCCAGTACTTC. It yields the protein CASSDEPSGIIETQYF.

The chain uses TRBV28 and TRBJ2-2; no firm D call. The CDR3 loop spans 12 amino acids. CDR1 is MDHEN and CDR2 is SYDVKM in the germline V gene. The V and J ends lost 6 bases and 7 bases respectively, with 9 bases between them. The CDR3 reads CASSRHGGELFF. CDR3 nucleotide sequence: TGTGCCAGCAGCCGCCATGGCGGGGAGCTGTTTTTT.

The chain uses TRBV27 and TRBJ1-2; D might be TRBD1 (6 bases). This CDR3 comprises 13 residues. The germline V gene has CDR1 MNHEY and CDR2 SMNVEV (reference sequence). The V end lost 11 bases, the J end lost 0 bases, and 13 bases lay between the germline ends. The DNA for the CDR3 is TGTGCCCCCAGGGGTTTGGCTAACTATGGCTACACCTTC. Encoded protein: CAPRGLANYGYTF.

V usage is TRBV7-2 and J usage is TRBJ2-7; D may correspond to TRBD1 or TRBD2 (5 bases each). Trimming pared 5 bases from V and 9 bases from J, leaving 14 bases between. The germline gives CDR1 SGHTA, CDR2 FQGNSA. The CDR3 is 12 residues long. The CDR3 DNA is TGTGCCAGCAGCCAAGGGGTCCGGGGGCAGTACTTC. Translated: CASSQGVRGQYF. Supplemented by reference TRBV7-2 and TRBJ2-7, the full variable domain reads GAGVSQSPSNKVTEKGKDVELRCDPISGHTALYWYRQSLGQGLEFLIYFQGNSAPDKSGLPSDRFSAERTGGSVSTLTIQRTQQEDSAVYLCASSQGVRGQYFGPGTRLTVT.

The CDR3 coding sequence is TGTGCCAGCAGCCCGACCTATAGCACAGATACGCAGTATTTT. It translates to CASSPTYSTDTQYF. The chain combines TRBV7-2 with TRBJ2-3, with D unclear. Trimming shortened V by 5 bases and J by 0 bases, and 9 bases separated the two germline ends. The CDR3 is 14 residues long. From germline, CDR1 is SGHTA and CDR2 FQGNSA.

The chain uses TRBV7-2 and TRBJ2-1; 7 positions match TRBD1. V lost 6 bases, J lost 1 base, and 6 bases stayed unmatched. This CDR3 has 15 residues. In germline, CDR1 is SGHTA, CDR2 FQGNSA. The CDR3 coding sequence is TGTGCCAGCAGTTTCATGGGACAGTCCTACAATGAGCAGTTCTTC. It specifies CASSFMGQSYNEQFF.

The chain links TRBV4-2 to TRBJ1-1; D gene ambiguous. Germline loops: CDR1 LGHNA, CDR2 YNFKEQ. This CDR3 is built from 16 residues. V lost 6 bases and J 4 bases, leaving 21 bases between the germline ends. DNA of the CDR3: TGTGCCAGCAGAATAAATCCGGCCGCGGGTATCACTGAAGCTTTCTTT. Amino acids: CASRINPAAGITEAFF.

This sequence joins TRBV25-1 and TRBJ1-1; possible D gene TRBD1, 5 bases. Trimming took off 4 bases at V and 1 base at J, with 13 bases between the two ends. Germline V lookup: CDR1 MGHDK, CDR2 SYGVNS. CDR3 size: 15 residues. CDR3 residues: CASSARHGANTEAFF. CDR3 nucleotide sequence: TGTGCCAGCAGTGCCCGACATGGGGCGAACACTGAAGCTTTCTTT.

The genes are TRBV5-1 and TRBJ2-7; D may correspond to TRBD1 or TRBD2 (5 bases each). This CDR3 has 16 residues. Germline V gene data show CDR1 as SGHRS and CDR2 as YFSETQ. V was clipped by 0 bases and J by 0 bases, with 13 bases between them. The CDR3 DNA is TGCGCCAGCAGCTTGGGGGGGTCTTCGAGCTCCTACGAGCAGTACTTC. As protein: CASSLGGSSSSYEQYF.

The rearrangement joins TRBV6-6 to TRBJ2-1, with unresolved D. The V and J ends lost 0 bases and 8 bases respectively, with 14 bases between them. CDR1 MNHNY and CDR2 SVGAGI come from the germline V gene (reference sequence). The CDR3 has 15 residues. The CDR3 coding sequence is TGTGCCAGCAGTTACTCGGTCCGGTCAGCTGATGAGCAGTTCTTC. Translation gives CASSYSVRSADEQFF.